This is a list of T cell receptor beta chains from one sample in a study of early T cells in non-severe SARS-CoV-2 infection. TCRdb reprocessed the 5' RACE reads with MiXCR, giving one entry per CDR3 protein. The sample contains around 60,000 distinct CDR3 sequences, 10% to 15% of which appear only once. Input material: whole blood. These receptors were taken from an adult who was a healthcare worker with PCR-confirmed SARS-CoV-2 infection or an uninfected control (not recorded which). CDR3s include the opening cysteine and the closing phenylalanine or tryptophan.

J gene	V gene	CDR3 protein
TRBJ2-7	TRBV19	CASSLGSSGQYF
TRBJ2-3	TRBV12-3/TRBV12-4	CASSLKLAGDTDTQYF
TRBJ2-1	TRBV6-6	CASRSRAEQFF
TRBJ1-6	TRBV4-2	CASSEGRGNYNSPLHF
TRBJ2-7	TRBV6-2/TRBV6-3	CASSTTGGRREQYF
TRBJ1-3	TRBV7-9	CASSPKAPRTSGNTIYF
TRBJ1-1	TRBV21-1	CASNLGPCLRGAFF
TRBJ1-2	TRBV18	CASSPQGRNYGYTF
TRBJ2-1	TRBV18	CASSPRASGSNEQFF
TRBJ2-7	TRBV5-1	CASSYGLAGSYEQYF
TRBJ2-1	TRBV6-2/TRBV6-3	CASSSTGLYNEQFF
TRBJ2-5	TRBV7-2	CASSSYFQGLMGGTQYF
TRBJ1-6	TRBV5-1	CASSLSGVGRSPLHF
TRBJ2-5	TRBV7-9	CASSPSREETQYF
TRBJ2-7	TRBV29-1	CSVEDSSYEQYF
TRBJ1-2	TRBV28	CASRSSGGKKYGYTF
TRBJ1-1	TRBV7-9	CASSLTPLGNTEAFF
TRBJ2-2	TRBV23-1	CASSQSVGGKGDGTGELFF
TRBJ1-1	TRBV29-1	CSVGGTNTEAFF
TRBJ2-3	TRBV20-1	CSALGQATTDTQYF
TRBJ2-3	TRBV29-1	CSVEAGRDTQYF